These 29 T cell receptor beta chains were all obtained from the same sample, sequenced in a study of blood T cells in healthy people across ages. With a J-beta primer mix and a sample-barcoded 5' primer, a second PCR ran about 6 to 11 cycles. TCRdb independently ran MiXCR on the 5' RACE reads; one entry per CDR3 protein. The sample yields about a million distinct CDR3 sequences, around two fifths seen once. Sequencing used blood. The receptor set was obtained from a man younger than 35 in good health.

This clonotype was observed at least ten times. The chain joins TRBV29-1 to TRBJ1-2; D uncertain. CDR1 and CDR2 (germline): SQVTM, ANQGSEA. The CDR3 extends over 13 amino acids. V was clipped by 6 bases and J by 4 bases, with 15 bases between them. In nucleotides, the CDR3 is TGCAGCGTCATTCTTGAGAGGGCCTATGGCTACACCTTC. As protein: CSVILERAYGYTF.

Only a few counts were recorded for this clonotype. The chain is built from TRBV12-3 or TRBV12-4 and TRBJ2-7; D might be TRBD2 (6 bases). TRBJ2-5 matches the DNA end more closely, so the J call is doubtful. This CDR3 comprises 13 residues. CDR3 coding DNA: TGTGCCATCAAGACTAGGCTCCAAGAGACCCAGTACTTC. Translation gives CAIKTRLQETQYF.

This clonotype was detected a few times. The chain links TRBV27 to TRBJ1-2; D may be TRBD1 (5 bases). CDR1 is MNHEY and CDR2 is SMNVEV in the germline V gene (reference sequence). The CDR3 consists of 14 residues. Deletions cut 2 bases from V and 8 bases from J, with 15 bases between. CDR3 coding DNA: TGTGCCAGCAGTTTAGGTTCTGGGGCGCGGGGCTACACCTTC. Its protein is CASSLGSGARGYTF.

The genes are TRBV4-1 and TRBJ1-2; a possible D gene is TRBD1 (5 bases). Germline CDR1 reads MGHRA; CDR2 reads YSYEKL. The V and J ends lost 2 bases and 5 bases respectively, with 21 bases between them. CDR3 length: 17 amino acids. CDR3 sequence (DNA): TGCGCCAGCAGCCAACTTCCCATCCGGCCAGGGTCTTATGGCTACACCTTC. It encodes CASSQLPIRPGSYGYTF.

V and J are TRBV6-1 and TRBJ2-6; a weak D match, TRBD1 (5 bases). In germline, CDR1 is MNHNS, CDR2 SASEGT. The V and J ends lost 5 bases and 3 bases respectively, with 8 bases between them. The CDR3 totals 14 residues. The CDR3 protein is CASSTDIGANVLTF. The CDR3 DNA reads as TGTGCCAGCAGTACGGACATTGGGGCCAACGTCCTGACTTTC.

This clonotype was seen more than once but under ten times. This rearrangement joins TRBV7-2 to TRBJ2-1, with 10 bases fitting TRBD2. There are 18 residues in the CDR3. Trimming took 2 bases from V and 7 from J; bases not matched to a gene: 14. Germline V gene data show CDR1 as SGHTA and CDR2 as FQGNSA. CDR3 bases: TGTGCCAGCAGCTTAACTAGCGGGGAGAACCCAATGGGGAATGAGCAGTTCTTC. Residues: CASSLTSGENPMGNEQFF.

This clonotype was detected a few times. J is TRBJ2-2 and V is TRBV3-1, with D possibly being TRBD2 (6 bases). The CDR3 covers 17 residues. With 0 bases removed from V and 7 bases from J, the gap between germline ends came to 18 bases. CDR1 and CDR2 (germline): LGHDT, YNNKEL (reference sequence). The CDR3: CASSQDAGRKLDGELFF. The DNA of the CDR3 is TGTGCCAGCAGCCAAGATGCGGGGCGGAAGCTAGACGGGGAGCTGTTTTTT.

J is TRBJ2-2 and V is TRBV4-2; D perhaps matches TRBD2 (6 bases). The V end was cut by 2 bases, the J end by 3 bases, with 22 bases between. Germline assignment: CDR1 LGHNA and CDR2 YNFKEQ. The CDR3 runs 19 residues. CDR3 sequence (DNA): TGTGCCAGCAGCCAACCCGGATGGGGGGAAGGGGCCTACACCGGGGAGCTGTTTTTT. It specifies CASSQPGWGEGAYTGELFF.

The chain links TRBV4-3 to TRBJ2-1; TRBD2 matches 11 bases. The CDR3 is 15 amino acids. Germline CDR1 is LGHNA and CDR2 is YSLEER. V lost 7 bases and J lost 7; bases outside the gene matches: 9. The CDR3 DNA reads TGCGCCAGCACTCTGGTAGCGGGGGGGAATAATGAGCAGTTCTTC. It yields the protein CASTLVAGGNNEQFF.

V gene TRBV29-1 combines with J gene TRBJ1-3, with D maybe TRBD1 (5 bases). Germline loops: CDR1 SQVTM, CDR2 ANQGSEA. The CDR3 consists of 13 residues. The germline V and J ends were trimmed by 7 bases and 0 bases, with 10 bases remaining between them. CDR3 residues: CSATASSGNTIYF. In DNA, the CDR3 is TGCAGCGCGACAGCCAGCTCTGGAAACACCATATATTTT.

This clonotype came up a few times. This rearrangement joins TRBV20-1 to TRBJ1-6; a possible D gene is TRBD1 (5 bases). V lost 2 bases, J lost 8 bases, and 13 bases lay in between. The CDR3 contains 14 residues. Germline CDR1 is DFQATT and CDR2 is SNEGSKA (reference sequence). The CDR3 here is CSARYGAAYSPLHF. CDR3 sequence (DNA): TGCAGTGCTAGATATGGGGCAGCATATTCACCCCTCCACTTT.

The gene calls are TRBV9 and TRBJ2-7, with TRBD2 identical over 8 bases. The assigned J gene may be wrong: the sequence end matches TRBJ2-5 better. Germline lookup yields CDR1 SGDLS and CDR2 YYNGEE. This CDR3 has 15 amino acids. CDR3 sequence reads: CASSVTSEASGTQYF. CDR3 coding DNA: TGTGCCAGCAGCGTGACTAGCGAGGCTTCGGGGACCCAGTACTTC.

The J gene is TRBJ1-1, the V gene TRBV7-2, with D perhaps TRBD1 (5 bases). V shed 5 bases and J shed 0 bases, with 22 bases lying between them. The germline CDR1 and CDR2 sequences are SGHTA and FQGNSA. CDR3 size: 18 residues. This CDR3 is CASSPTGGTRDMNTEAFF. The CDR3 DNA sequence: TGTGCCAGCAGCCCAACCGGCGGGACCAGGGATATGAACACTGAAGCTTTCTTT.

The chain is built from TRBV5-6 and TRBJ2-1, with D maybe TRBD1 (5 bases). Trimming took 4 bases from V and 12 from J, leaving 14 bases between them. The CDR3 has 12 amino acids. The germline V gene encodes CDR1 SGHDT and CDR2 YYEEEE. The CDR3 DNA reads TGTGCCAGCAGCCCGACAGTAGGATTGCAGTTCTTC. Amino acid sequence: CASSPTVGLQFF.

The rearrangement joins TRBV11-2 to TRBJ2-3; D is undetermined. Germline-derived CDR1 and CDR2 are SGHAT and FQNNGV. This CDR3 comprises 14 residues. Trimming stripped 5 bases from V and 4 bases from J, with 13 bases between. CDR3 protein: CASSLLAVSDTQYF. The CDR3 DNA reads as TGTGCCAGCAGCCTTCTGGCGGTGTCAGATACGCAGTATTTT.

The chain recombines TRBV6-2 or TRBV6-3 with TRBJ2-4, with TRBD2 matching over 7 bases. CDR1 and CDR2 from the germline V gene are MNHEY and SVGEGT. The CDR3 covers 13 residues. V lost 6 bases to trimming and J lost 13 bases; unmatched junction nucleotides: 12. The CDR3 loop reads CASRPGTIDTQYF. Written as DNA, the CDR3 is TGTGCCAGCAGACCCGGGACTATTGACACCCAGTACTTC.

This sequence joins TRBV11-1 and TRBJ1-1; 11 positions agree with TRBD1. J lost 3 bases, V lost 2 bases, and 11 bases had no gene match. Germline lookup yields CDR1 SGHAT and CDR2 FQDESV (reference sequence). The length of the CDR3 is 18 residues. CDR3 loop: CASSLPLWTGGMYTEAFF. In DNA, the CDR3 is TGTGCCAGCAGCTTACCCCTTTGGACAGGGGGCATGTACACTGAAGCTTTCTTT. The complete variable domain, with remaining parts taken from reference TRBV11-1 and TRBJ1-1, reads EAEVAQSPRYKITEKSQAVAFWCDPISGHATLYWYRQILGQGPELLVQFQDESVVDDSQLPKDRFSAERLKGVDSTLKIQPAELGDSAMYLCASSLPLWTGGMYTEAFFGQGTRLTVV.

This chain joins TRBV14 and TRBJ1-1; the match to TRBD1 covers 8 bases. The CDR3 contains 15 residues. The germline V gene encodes CDR1 SGHDN and CDR2 FVKESK. Trimming removed 4 bases from V and 3 bases from J; junction bases left unmatched: 7. CDR3 bases: TGTGCCAGCAGCCTTCCGGGACAGGTGGACACTGAAGCTTTCTTT. This gives the protein CASSLPGQVDTEAFF.

This clonotype was seen a handful of times. V usage is TRBV6-1 and J usage is TRBJ2-3, with D perhaps matching TRBD1 or TRBD2 (6 bases each). CDR1 is MNHNS and CDR2 is SASEGT in the germline V gene. This CDR3 contains 13 residues. Deletions cut 3 bases from V and 4 bases from J, with 8 bases between. CDR3 sequence reads: CASSDGGPDTQYF. Here the CDR3 DNA reads TGTGCCAGCAGTGATGGGGGGCCAGATACGCAGTATTTT.

This chain uses TRBV5-1 with TRBJ2-7; TRBD2 is a possible D gene (6 bases). The V gene lost 9 bases and the J gene lost 7 bases, with 26 bases spanning the gap. CDR1 is SGHRS, CDR2 YFSETQ, per germline. The CDR3 is 15 residues long. CDR3 sequence reads: CATRGGSSSYNEQYF. The CDR3 DNA is TGCGCCACCCGGGGAGGATCAAGCTCCTACAATGAGCAGTACTTC. The full variable domain, rest sourced from reference TRBV5-1 and TRBJ2-7, is KAGVTQTPRYLIKTRGQQVTLSCSPISGHRSVSWYQQTPGQGLQFLFEYFSETQRNKGNFPGRFSGRQFSNSRSEMNVSTLELGDSALYLCATRGGSSSYNEQYFGPGTRLTVT.

This clonotype showed up just a few times. The gene calls are TRBV20-1 and TRBJ2-4, with 9 bases lining up with TRBD1. The CDR3 is 19 residues long. Germline CDR1 and CDR2: DFQATT and SNEGSKA (reference sequence). The V and J ends lost 2 bases and 0 bases, in that order; junction bases with no gene match: 14. The CDR3, as DNA: TGCAGTGCTAGACGAGTACGGACAGGGGTACTGAAAGCCAAAAACATTCAGTACTTC. Encoded protein: CSARRVRTGVLKAKNIQYF.

The genes are TRBV5-1 and TRBJ2-1; TRBD1 matches 7 bases. The ends lost 0 bases at V and 2 bases at J; junction bases unmatched: 5. This CDR3 region has 16 residues. Germline CDR1 and CDR2: SGHRS and YFSETQ. This chain's CDR3 is CASSLVGQGAYNEQFF. The CDR3 bases are TGCGCCAGCAGCTTGGTGGGGCAGGGGGCCTACAATGAGCAGTTCTTC.

This clonotype appeared a few times. The chain joins TRBV12-3 or TRBV12-4 to TRBJ2-1; D is undetermined. The V end lost 8 bases, the J end lost 5 bases, and 4 bases lay between the germline ends. The CDR3 contains 10 residues. The CDR3 coding sequence is TGTGCCAGCGCGGACAATGAGCAGTTCTTC. It specifies CASADNEQFF.

The chain uses TRBV19 and TRBJ1-5; 8 bases are a match to TRBD1. V shed 5 bases and J 4 bases; nucleotides not matched to a gene: 7. The CDR3 sequence is 15 residues long. Per the germline V gene, CDR1 is LNHDA and CDR2 is SQIVND (reference sequence). In DNA, the CDR3 is TGTGCCAGTAGTCCCCGGGACAGGAGGAATCAGCCCCAGCATTTT. This translates into CASSPRDRRNQPQHF.

In its sample, this clonotype was seen many times. The chain links TRBV6-1 to TRBJ1-2; no clear D gene. The ends were cut back, 8 bases at V and 4 bases at J, with 17 bases in the middle. Looked up from germline, CDR1 is MNHNS and CDR2 is SASEGT. This CDR3 is 14 amino acids long. The CDR3 loop reads CASLKSARIYGYTF. The DNA of the CDR3 is TGTGCCAGCCTCAAGTCGGCACGAATCTATGGCTACACCTTC.

There are a few counts of this clonotype. The chain employs TRBV12-3 or TRBV12-4 and TRBJ1-5; no firm D call. The CDR3 sequence is 13 residues long. Trimming pared 8 bases from V and 2 bases from J, leaving 10 bases between. CDR3 residues: CASLAGGNQPQHF. The CDR3, as DNA: TGTGCCAGCTTAGCCGGGGGCAATCAGCCCCAGCATTTT.

This clonotype was recorded a few times. Here the CDR3 reads CSARRRVELTEAFF. CDR3 in DNA: TGCAGTGCTCGCCGCAGGGTGGAGTTGACTGAAGCTTTCTTT. The chain links TRBV20-1 to TRBJ1-1, with D tentatively TRBD1 (5 bases). Germline V lookup: CDR1 DFQATT, CDR2 SNEGSKA (reference sequence). CDR3 size: 14 residues. The V end lost 5 bases, the J end lost 5 bases, and 18 bases lay between the germline ends.

This clonotype has more than one count but fewer than ten. The rearrangement joins TRBV6-1 to TRBJ1-2, with D maybe TRBD1 (5 bases). The CDR3 totals 14 residues. Trimming took off 3 bases at V and 5 bases at J, with 13 bases between the two ends. Germline assignment: CDR1 MNHNS and CDR2 SASEGT. This CDR3 reads CASSERGPWYGYTF. CDR3 nucleotide sequence: TGTGCCAGCAGTGAGCGGGGACCTTGGTATGGCTACACCTTC.

The V and J genes are TRBV29-1 and TRBJ1-1; TRBD1 aligns across 8 bases. The CDR3 has 13 residues. CDR1 is SQVTM and CDR2 is ANQGSEA in the germline V gene. Trimming at V came to 7 bases and at J to 4 bases, leaving 8 bases not matched to a gene. The CDR3 nucleotides are TGCAGCGGGTGGGGACAGGAGGGCACTGAAGCTTTCTTT. Its translation is CSGWGQEGTEAFF.